The TCR beta chain described here comes from a study of cytomegalovirus exposure and HLA in healthy donors. PCR was performed using 60 Vbeta and 13 Jbeta primers. Method: immunoSEQ multiplex PCR; TCRdb's copy keeps in-frame clones and lacks some. The sample holds around 40,000 clones, roughly 60% seen once. The length of the CDR3 is 14 residues. Germline loops: CDR1 GTSNPN, CDR2 SVGIG (reference sequence). The V end lost 0 bases, the J end lost 9 bases, and 15 bases lay between the germline ends. The donors gave bone marrow, and they were healthy. V gene TRBV30 combines with J gene TRBJ2-4; possibly TRBD2 for D (5 bases). The source material was PBMCs. The receptor was derived from a human donor in good health. The CDR3 DNA sequence: TGTGCCTGGAGTGTACCGTCGACTATCGGCATTCAGTACTTC. It is translated as CAWSVPSTIGIQYF. Together with reference TRBV30 and TRBJ2-4, the CDR3 gives the full variable domain: SQTIHQWPATLVQPVGSPLSLECTVEGTSNPNLYWYRQAAGRGLQLLFYSVGIGQISSEVPQNLSASRPQDRQFILSSKKLLLSDSGFYLCAWSVPSTIGIQYFGAGTRLSVL.